Listed below are T cell receptor beta chains from one sample, sequenced in a study of blood T cell repertoires in COVID-19. Only in-frame clones appear in the TCRdb table, and some are missing; sequencing was by immunoSEQ multiplex PCR. The sample has about 120,000 clones; roughly 76% are singletons. The source material was peripheral blood. These receptors were collected from a human donor in a cohort sampled during active COVID-19. Both conserved end residues are part of each CDR3. A D gene is named only where the DNA matches it firmly. Only some rows state a clone size, as once, few, many or a class for expanded clones.

D gene: TRBD1
J gene: TRBJ2-7
V gene: TRBV19
clone size: -
CDR3 DNA: TGTGCCAGTGGGCCGGGACAGTCCTACGAGCAGTACTTC
CDR3 protein: CASGPGQSYEQYF

D gene: TRBD2
J gene: TRBJ2-2
V gene: TRBV4-2
clone size: -
CDR3 DNA: TGTGCCAGCAGCCAAGATCGTCCTAGCGGGGTTGGCGGGGAGCTGTTTTTT
CDR3 protein: CASSQDRPSGVGGELFF

D gene: -
J gene: TRBJ1-2
V gene: TRBV23-1
clone size: -
CDR3 DNA: TGCGCCAGCAGTTCGGGAGTTGGCTTGGCGTTGGGCCCCTCTTGTCGGTATGGCTACACCTTC
CDR3 protein: CASSSGVGLALGPSCRYGYTF

D gene: -
J gene: TRBJ1-2
V gene: TRBV30
clone size: -
CDR3 DNA: TGTGCCTGGAGGAGTAGTCCTCCTACTAACTATGGCTACACCTTC
CDR3 protein: CAWRSSPPTNYGYTF

D gene: -
J gene: TRBJ1-6
V gene: TRBV28
clone size: -
CDR3 DNA: TGTGCCAGCAGTTCAATCCTCGAGGGAGTAGACTCCTATAATTCACCCCTCCACTTT
CDR3 protein: CASSSILEGVDSYNSPLHF

D gene: -
J gene: TRBJ1-1
V gene: TRBV10-3
clone size: -
CDR3 DNA: TGTGCCATCAGGCCGCGCGACAGCCCGAACACTGAAGCTTTCTTT
CDR3 protein: CAIRPRDSPNTEAFF

D gene: -
J gene: TRBJ2-5
V gene: TRBV19
clone size: -
CDR3 DNA: TGTGCCAGTAGTATAGATCGGGGGAAAGGTGAGACCCAGTACTTC
CDR3 protein: CASSIDRGKGETQYF

D gene: TRBD1
J gene: TRBJ1-3
V gene: TRBV30
clone size: -
CDR3 DNA: TGTGCCTGGAGGAGGGGGCAGCCTGGAAACACCATATATTTT
CDR3 protein: CAWRRGQPGNTIYF

D gene: -
J gene: TRBJ2-7
V gene: TRBV10-3
clone size: once
CDR3 DNA: TGTGCCATCAGTGGGTCAGCTCGGGACTACGAGCAGTACTTC
CDR3 protein: CAISGSARDYEQYF

D gene: TRBD1
J gene: TRBJ2-7
V gene: TRBV19
clone size: -
CDR3 DNA: TGTGCCAGTAGCACAAATCCGGGACAGGGGGTCTACGAGCAGTACTTC
CDR3 protein: CASSTNPGQGVYEQYF

D gene: TRBD2
J gene: TRBJ2-1
V gene: TRBV25-1
clone size: -
CDR3 DNA: TGTGCCAGCAGTGAAACGGACGGGAGCGGGAGGAGAGACAATGAGCAGTTCTTC
CDR3 protein: CASSETDGSGRRDNEQFF

D gene: -
J gene: TRBJ1-2
V gene: TRBV5-5
clone size: -
CDR3 DNA: TGTGCCAGCAGCTTAGGCGGACAGTCCTATGGCTACACCTTC
CDR3 protein: CASSLGGQSYGYTF

D gene: -
J gene: TRBJ2-5
V gene: TRBV6-2/TRBV6-3
clone size: few
CDR3 DNA: TGTGCCAGCAGTTACAACCGGGACCAAGAGACCCAGTACTTC
CDR3 protein: CASSYNRDQETQYF

D gene: -
J gene: TRBJ2-1
V gene: TRBV7-9
clone size: -
CDR3 DNA: TGTGCCAGCAGCTTAATAGATGAGCAGTTCTTC
CDR3 protein: CASSLIDEQFF

D gene: -
J gene: TRBJ1-5
V gene: TRBV27
clone size: few
CDR3 DNA: TGTGCCAGCACCCCCTTGTCAAGCGAGAATCAGCCCCAGCATTTT
CDR3 protein: CASTPLSSENQPQHF

D gene: -
J gene: TRBJ1-2
V gene: TRBV6-2/TRBV6-3
clone size: -
CDR3 DNA: TGTGCCAGCAGTTATTCCATCAACTATGGCTACACCTTC
CDR3 protein: CASSYSINYGYTF

D gene: -
J gene: TRBJ1-6
V gene: TRBV28
clone size: -
CDR3 DNA: TGTGCCAGCAGCCTCGACTTCTCCTCCTATAATTCACCCCTCCACTTT
CDR3 protein: CASSLDFSSYNSPLHF

D gene: TRBD2
J gene: TRBJ2-1
V gene: TRBV9
clone size: -
CDR3 DNA: TGTGCCAGCAGCGTGGGACTAGCGGGGGGGTTCTACAATGAGCAGTTCTTC
CDR3 protein: CASSVGLAGGFYNEQFF

D gene: TRBD1
J gene: TRBJ2-7
V gene: TRBV19
clone size: -
CDR3 DNA: TGTGCCAGTAGTGTAAGGGACAGGGGGCCCTACGAGCAGTACTTC
CDR3 protein: CASSVRDRGPYEQYF

D gene: -
J gene: TRBJ1-1
V gene: TRBV7-9
clone size: -
CDR3 DNA: TGTGCCAGCACCCTTATGAACACTGAAGCTTTCTTT
CDR3 protein: CASTLMNTEAFF

D gene: -
J gene: TRBJ2-4
V gene: TRBV7-9
clone size: once
CDR3 DNA: TGTGCCAGCAGCCCGCAGGGTTTAGCCAAAAACATTCAGTACTTC
CDR3 protein: CASSPQGLAKNIQYF